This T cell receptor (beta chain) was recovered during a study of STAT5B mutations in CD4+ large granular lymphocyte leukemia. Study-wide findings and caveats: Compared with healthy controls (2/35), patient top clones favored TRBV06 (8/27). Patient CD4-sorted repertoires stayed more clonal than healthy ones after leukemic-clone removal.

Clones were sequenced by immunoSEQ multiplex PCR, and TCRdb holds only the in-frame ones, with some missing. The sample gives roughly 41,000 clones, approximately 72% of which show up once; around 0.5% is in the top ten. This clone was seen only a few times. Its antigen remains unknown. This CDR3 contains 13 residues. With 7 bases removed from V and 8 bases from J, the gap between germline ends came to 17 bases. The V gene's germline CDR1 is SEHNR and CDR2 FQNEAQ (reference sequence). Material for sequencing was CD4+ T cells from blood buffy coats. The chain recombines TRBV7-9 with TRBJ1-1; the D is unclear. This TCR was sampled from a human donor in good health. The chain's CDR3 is CASNPRAGSEAFF. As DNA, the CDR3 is TGTGCCAGCAACCCCCGGGCGGGGTCGGAAGCTTTCTTT.